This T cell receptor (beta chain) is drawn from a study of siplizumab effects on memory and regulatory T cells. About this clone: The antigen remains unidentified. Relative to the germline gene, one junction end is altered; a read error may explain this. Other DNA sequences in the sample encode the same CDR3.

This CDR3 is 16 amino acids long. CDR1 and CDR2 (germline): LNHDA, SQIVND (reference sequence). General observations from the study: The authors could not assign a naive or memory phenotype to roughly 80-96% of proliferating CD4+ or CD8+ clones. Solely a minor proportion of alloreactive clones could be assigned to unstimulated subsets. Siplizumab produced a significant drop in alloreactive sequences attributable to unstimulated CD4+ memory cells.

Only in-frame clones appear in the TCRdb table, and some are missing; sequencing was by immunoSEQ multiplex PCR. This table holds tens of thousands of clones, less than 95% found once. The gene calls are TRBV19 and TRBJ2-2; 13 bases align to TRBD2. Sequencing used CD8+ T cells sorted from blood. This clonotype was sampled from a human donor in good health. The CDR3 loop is CASSMGLAGYTGELFF. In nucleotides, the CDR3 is TGCGCCAGTAGTATGGGACTAGCGGGATACACCGGGGAGCTGTTTTTT.